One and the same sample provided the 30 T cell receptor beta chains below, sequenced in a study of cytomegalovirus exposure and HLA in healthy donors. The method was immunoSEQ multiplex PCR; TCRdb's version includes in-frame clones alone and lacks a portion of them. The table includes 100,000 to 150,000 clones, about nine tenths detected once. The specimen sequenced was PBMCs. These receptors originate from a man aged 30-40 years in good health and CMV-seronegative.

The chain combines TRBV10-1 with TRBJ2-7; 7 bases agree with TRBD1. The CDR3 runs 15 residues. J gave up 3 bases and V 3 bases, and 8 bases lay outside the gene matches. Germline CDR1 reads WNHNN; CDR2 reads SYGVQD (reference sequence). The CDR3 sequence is CASSENRDRLYEQYF. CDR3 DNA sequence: TGCGCCAGCAGTGAAAACCGGGACAGACTCTACGAGCAGTACTTC.

CDR3 DNA sequence: TGTGCCAGCAGTGCTTTTGGGGCAGGGAGCAATCAGCCCCAGCATTTT. This codes for CASSAFGAGSNQPQHF. The chain combines TRBV6-1 with TRBJ1-5; TRBD1 might be the D (5 bases). Looked up from germline, CDR1 is MNHNS and CDR2 is SASEGT. V was trimmed by 4 bases and J by 1 base, leaving 14 bases between them. The CDR3 covers 16 residues.

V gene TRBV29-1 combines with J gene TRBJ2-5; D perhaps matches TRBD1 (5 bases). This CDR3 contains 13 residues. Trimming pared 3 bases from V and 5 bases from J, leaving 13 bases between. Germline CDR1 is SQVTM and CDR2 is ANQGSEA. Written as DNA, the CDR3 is TGCAGCGTTGACGAAGGGGCAGTCGAGACCCAGTACTTC. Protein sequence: CSVDEGAVETQYF.

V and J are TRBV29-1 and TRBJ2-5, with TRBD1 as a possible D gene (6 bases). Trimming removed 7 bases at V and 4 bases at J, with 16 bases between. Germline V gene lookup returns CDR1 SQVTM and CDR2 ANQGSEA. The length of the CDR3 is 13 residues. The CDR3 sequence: CSARNRAGETQYF. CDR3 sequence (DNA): TGCAGCGCTCGGAACAGGGCGGGAGAGACCCAGTACTTC.

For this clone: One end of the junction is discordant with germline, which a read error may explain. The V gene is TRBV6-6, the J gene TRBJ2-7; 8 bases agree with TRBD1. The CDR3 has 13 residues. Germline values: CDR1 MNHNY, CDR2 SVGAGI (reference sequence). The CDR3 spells CASGWTGSFEQYF. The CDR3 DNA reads TGTGCCAGCGGCTGGACAGGGTCCTTCGAGCAGTACTTC.

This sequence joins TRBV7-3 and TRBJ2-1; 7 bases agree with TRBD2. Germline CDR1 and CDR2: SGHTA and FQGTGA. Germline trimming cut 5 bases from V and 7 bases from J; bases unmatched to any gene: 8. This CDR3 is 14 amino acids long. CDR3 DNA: TGTGCCAGCAGCCACGGGGGAGGGAATAATGAGCAGTTCTTC. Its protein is CASSHGGGNNEQFF.

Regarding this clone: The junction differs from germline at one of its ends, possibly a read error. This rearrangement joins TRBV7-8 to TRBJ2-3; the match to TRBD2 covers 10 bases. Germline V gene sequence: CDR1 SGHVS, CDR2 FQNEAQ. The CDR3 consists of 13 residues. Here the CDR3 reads CASRHSGRAFRDF. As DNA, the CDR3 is TGTGCCAGCAGACACAGCGGGAGGGCCTTCCGGGATTTT.

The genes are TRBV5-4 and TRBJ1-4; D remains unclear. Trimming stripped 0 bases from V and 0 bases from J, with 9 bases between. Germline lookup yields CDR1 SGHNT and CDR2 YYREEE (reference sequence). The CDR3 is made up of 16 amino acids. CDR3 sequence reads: CASSLDLGSTNEKLFF. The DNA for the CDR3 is TGTGCCAGCAGCTTGGACTTGGGCTCAACTAATGAAAAACTGTTTTTT.

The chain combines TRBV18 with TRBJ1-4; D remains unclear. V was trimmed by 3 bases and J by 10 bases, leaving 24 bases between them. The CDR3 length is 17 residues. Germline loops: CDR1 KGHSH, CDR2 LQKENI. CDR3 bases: TGTGCCAGCTCACCTCGAACCGATCCCTTTTGGAGTGGAAAACTGTTTTTT. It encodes CASSPRTDPFWSGKLFF.

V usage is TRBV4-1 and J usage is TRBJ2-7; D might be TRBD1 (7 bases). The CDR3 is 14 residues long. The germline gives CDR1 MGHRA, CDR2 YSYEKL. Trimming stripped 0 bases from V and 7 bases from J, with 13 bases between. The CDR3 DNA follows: TGCGCCAGCAGCCAAGACGGGGGACAGTGGGAGCAGTACTTC. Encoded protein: CASSQDGGQWEQYF.

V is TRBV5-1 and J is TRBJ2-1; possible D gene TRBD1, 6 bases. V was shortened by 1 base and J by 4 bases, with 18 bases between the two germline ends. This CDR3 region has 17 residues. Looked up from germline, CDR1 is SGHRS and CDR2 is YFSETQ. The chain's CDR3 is CASSLTGSASRYNEQFF. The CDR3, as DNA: TGCGCCAGCAGCTTGACAGGGTCGGCGTCTCGATACAATGAGCAGTTCTTC.

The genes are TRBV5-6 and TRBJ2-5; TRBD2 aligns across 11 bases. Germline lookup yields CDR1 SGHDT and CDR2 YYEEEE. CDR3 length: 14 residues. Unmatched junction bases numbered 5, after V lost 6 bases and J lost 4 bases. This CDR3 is CASITSGSGETQYF. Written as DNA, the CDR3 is TGTGCCAGCATAACTAGCGGGAGTGGAGAGACCCAGTACTTC.

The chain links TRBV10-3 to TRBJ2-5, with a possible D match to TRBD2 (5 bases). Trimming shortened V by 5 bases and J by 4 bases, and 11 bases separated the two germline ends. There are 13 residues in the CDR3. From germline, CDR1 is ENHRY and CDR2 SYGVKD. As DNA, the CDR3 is TGTGCCATCAGTTCCGGGGTCTTAGAGACCCAGTACTTC. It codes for CAISSGVLETQYF.

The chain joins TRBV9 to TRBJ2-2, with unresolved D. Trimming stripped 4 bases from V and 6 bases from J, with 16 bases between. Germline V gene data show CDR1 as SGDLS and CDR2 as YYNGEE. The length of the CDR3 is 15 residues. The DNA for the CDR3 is TGTGCCAGCAGCCCACTTGAATTTACCCCCGGGGAGCTGTTTTTT. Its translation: CASSPLEFTPGELFF.

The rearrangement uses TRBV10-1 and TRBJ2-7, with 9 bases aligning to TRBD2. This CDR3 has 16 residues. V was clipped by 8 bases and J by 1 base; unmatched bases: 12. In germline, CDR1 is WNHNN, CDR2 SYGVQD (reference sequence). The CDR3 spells CASPGVAGALSYEQYF. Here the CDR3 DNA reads TGCGCCAGCCCGGGGGTAGCGGGAGCCTTATCCTACGAGCAGTACTTC.

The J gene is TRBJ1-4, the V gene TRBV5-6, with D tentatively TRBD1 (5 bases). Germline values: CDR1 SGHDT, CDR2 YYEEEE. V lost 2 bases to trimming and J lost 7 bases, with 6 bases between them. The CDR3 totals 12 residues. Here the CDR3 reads CASSFGGEKLFF. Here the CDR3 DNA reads TGTGCCAGCAGCTTCGGGGGTGAAAAACTGTTTTTT.

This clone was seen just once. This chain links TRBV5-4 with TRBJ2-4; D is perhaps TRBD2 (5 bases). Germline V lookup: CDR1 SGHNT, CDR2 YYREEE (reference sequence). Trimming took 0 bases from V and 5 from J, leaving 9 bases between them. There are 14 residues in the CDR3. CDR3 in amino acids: CASSLAGLENIQYF. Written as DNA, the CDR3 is TGTGCCAGCAGCTTGGCGGGGTTAGAAAACATTCAGTACTTC.

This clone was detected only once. In nucleotides, the CDR3 is TGCAGTGCCCGAGTCGTGGATGAGCAGTTCTTC. Translating it yields CSARVVDEQFF. The rearrangement links TRBV20-1 to TRBJ2-1; D gene uncertain. CDR3 length: 11 amino acids. CDR1 and CDR2 from the germline V gene are DFQATT and SNEGSKA (reference sequence). V was pared by 6 bases and J by 8 bases, with 11 bases between.

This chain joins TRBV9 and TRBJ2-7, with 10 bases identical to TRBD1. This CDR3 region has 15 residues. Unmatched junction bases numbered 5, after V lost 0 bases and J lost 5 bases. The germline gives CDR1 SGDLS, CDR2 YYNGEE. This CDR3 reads CASSVATGQGNEQYF. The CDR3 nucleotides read TGTGCCAGCAGCGTAGCGACGGGACAGGGGAACGAGCAGTACTTC.

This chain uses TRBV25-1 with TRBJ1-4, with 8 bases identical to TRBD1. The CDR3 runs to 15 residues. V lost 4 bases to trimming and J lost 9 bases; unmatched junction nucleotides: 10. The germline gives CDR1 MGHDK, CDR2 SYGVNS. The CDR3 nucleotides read TGTGCCAGCAGTGCCGGACAGGGCCAAAGGAAAAAACTGTTTTTT. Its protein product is CASSAGQGQRKKLFF.

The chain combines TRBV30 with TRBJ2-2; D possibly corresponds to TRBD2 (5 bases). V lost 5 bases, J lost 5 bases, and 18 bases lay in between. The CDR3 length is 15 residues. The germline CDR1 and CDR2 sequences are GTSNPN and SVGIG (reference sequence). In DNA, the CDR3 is TGTGCCTGGGCCCCAATGGTGCCGGGAACCGGGGAGCTGTTTTTT. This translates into CAWAPMVPGTGELFF.

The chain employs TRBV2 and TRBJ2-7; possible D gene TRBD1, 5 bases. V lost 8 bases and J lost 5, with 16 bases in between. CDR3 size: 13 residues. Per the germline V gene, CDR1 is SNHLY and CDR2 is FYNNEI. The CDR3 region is CASVGQGRNEQYF. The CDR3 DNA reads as TGTGCCAGCGTCGGGCAGGGCCGGAACGAGCAGTACTTC.

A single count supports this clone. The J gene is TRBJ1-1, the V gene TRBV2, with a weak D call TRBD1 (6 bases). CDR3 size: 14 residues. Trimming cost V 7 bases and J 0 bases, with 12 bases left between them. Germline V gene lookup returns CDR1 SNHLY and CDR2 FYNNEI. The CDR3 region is CASIGGGMNTEAFF. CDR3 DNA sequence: TGTGCCAGCATAGGGGGGGGAATGAACACTGAAGCTTTCTTT.

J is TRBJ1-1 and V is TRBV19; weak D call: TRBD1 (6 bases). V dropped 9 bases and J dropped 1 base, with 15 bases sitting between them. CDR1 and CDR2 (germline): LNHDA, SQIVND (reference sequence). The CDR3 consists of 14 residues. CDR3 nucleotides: TGTGCCAGGCGAACAGGGCCGGGGAACACTGAAGCTTTCTTT. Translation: CARRTGPGNTEAFF.

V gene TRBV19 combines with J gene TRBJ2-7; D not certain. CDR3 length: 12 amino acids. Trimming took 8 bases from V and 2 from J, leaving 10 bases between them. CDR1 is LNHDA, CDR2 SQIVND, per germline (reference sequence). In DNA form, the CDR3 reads TGTGCCAGTCGTGGAGAGCCCTACGAGCAGTACTTC. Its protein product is CASRGEPYEQYF.

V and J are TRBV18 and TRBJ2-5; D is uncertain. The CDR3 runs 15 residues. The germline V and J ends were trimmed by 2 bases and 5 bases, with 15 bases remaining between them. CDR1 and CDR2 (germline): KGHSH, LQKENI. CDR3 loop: CASSPGFSPGETQYF. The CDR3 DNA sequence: TGTGCCAGCTCACCAGGTTTTTCCCCGGGTGAGACCCAGTACTTC.

CDR3 region: CASSIPRSGGGYNEQFF. The CDR3 nucleotides are TGTGCCAGTAGTATCCCTAGGTCAGGCGGGGGCTACAATGAGCAGTTCTTC. The J gene is TRBJ2-1, the V gene TRBV19, with 7 bases that match TRBD2. The CDR3 runs 17 residues. V dropped 3 bases and J dropped 3; count of bases not matched to a gene: 11. The germline V gene encodes CDR1 LNHDA and CDR2 SQIVND (reference sequence).

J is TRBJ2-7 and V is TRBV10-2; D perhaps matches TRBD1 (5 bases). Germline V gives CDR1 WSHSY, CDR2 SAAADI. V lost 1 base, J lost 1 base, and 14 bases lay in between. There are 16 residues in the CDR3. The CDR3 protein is CASSELGQILSYEQYF. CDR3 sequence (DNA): TGCGCCAGCAGTGAGTTGGGGCAGATACTTTCCTACGAGCAGTACTTC.

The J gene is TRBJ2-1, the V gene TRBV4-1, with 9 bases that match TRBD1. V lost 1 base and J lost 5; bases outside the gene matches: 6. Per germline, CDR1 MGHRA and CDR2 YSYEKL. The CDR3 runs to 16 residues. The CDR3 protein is CASSQADRGLNNEQFF. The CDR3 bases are TGCGCCAGCAGCCAAGCCGACAGGGGGTTAAACAATGAGCAGTTCTTC.

CDR3 sequence reads: CASALDRAPGANVLTF. CDR3 DNA sequence: TGTGCTAGTGCCCTGGACAGGGCACCTGGGGCCAACGTCCTGACTTTC. The gene calls are TRBV12-5 and TRBJ2-6; 8 positions agree with TRBD1. Trimming removed 7 bases from V and 2 bases from J; junction bases left unmatched: 7. Germline values: CDR1 LGHNT, CDR2 FRNRAP. CDR3 length equals 16 residues.